This T cell receptor beta chain was captured in a study of T cell responses to AZD1222 COVID-19 vaccine. Method: immunoSEQ multiplex PCR; TCRdb's copy keeps in-frame clones and lacks some. The data show about 110,000 clones, approximately 89% seen once. Germline V lookup: CDR1 SGHVS, CDR2 FQNEAQ. Trimming pared 1 base from V and 0 bases from J, leaving 12 bases between. The CDR3 contains 16 residues. This TCR came from an adult in good health. Material: peripheral blood, obtained on day 0 of MenACWY control vaccination. This chain uses TRBV7-8 with TRBJ1-1; D not resolved. CDR3 in amino acids: CASSLDFSELNTEAFF. In DNA form, the CDR3 reads TGTGCCAGCAGCTTAGACTTCTCCGAACTGAACACTGAAGCTTTCTTT.